The 21 T cell receptor beta chains presented below share a single source sample, sequenced in a study of shared clonotypes between healthy human individuals. TCRdb keeps only in-frame clones here, not all; method: immunoSEQ multiplex PCR. The profile shows just over 2,000,000 clones, about 95% of them singletons. Naive CD8 cells were CD45RO-negative, positively selected for CCR7, excluding terminally differentiated effector memory CD45RA+ cells. Input material: naive CD8+ T cells sorted from blood. Receptors were obtained from a man younger than 30 in good health.

The rearrangement joins TRBV4-1 to TRBJ2-5, with 9 bases lining up with TRBD1. Trimming at V came to 3 bases and at J to 5 bases, leaving 13 bases not matched to a gene. This CDR3 has 17 amino acids. Germline V gives CDR1 MGHRA, CDR2 YSYEKL. The CDR3 region has the DNA TGCGCCAGCAGCCAGGACACAGGGGGCGAAGGGGAGGAGACCCAGTACTTC. Translating gives CASSQDTGGEGEETQYF.

This clone was picked up one time. The chain links TRBV13 to TRBJ1-5; 7 positions match TRBD1. J gave up 2 bases and V 3 bases, and 4 bases lay outside the gene matches. This CDR3 spans 15 amino acids. Germline V gene sequence: CDR1 PRHDT, CDR2 FYEKMQ (reference sequence). The CDR3 loop reads CASSLRTGGNQPQHF. CDR3 in DNA: TGTGCCAGCAGCTTGCGGACAGGTGGCAATCAGCCCCAGCATTTT.

The chain couples TRBV7-2 to TRBJ2-1, with TRBD2 matching over 10 bases. CDR3 size: 14 residues. V was clipped by 4 bases and J by 7 bases; unmatched bases: 4. Looked up from germline, CDR1 is SGHTA and CDR2 is FQGNSA. As DNA, the CDR3 is TGTGCCAGCAGCTACTATAGCGGGGGGAATGAGCAGTTCTTC. Its protein is CASSYYSGGNEQFF. The full variable domain, in which reference TRBV7-2 and TRBJ2-1 provide the parts outside the CDR3, is GAGVSQSPSNKVTEKGKDVELRCDPISGHTALYWYRQSLGQGLEFLIYFQGNSAPDKSGLPSDRFSAERTGGSVSTLTIQRTQQEDSAVYLCASSYYSGGNEQFFGPGTRLTVL.

The rearrangement links TRBV19 to TRBJ2-7; D is ambiguous. The germline V gene encodes CDR1 LNHDA and CDR2 SQIVND (reference sequence). Trimming removed 5 bases from V and 0 bases from J, with 11 bases in between. The length of the CDR3 is 14 residues. CDR3 sequence (DNA): TGTGCCAGTAGTGGAGACGAAAGCTCCTACGAGCAGTACTTC. Translation: CASSGDESSYEQYF.

The V call is TRBV9, the J call TRBJ2-1; 12 bases align to TRBD2. CDR1 SGDLS and CDR2 YYNGEE come from the germline V gene. The CDR3 consists of 16 residues. Trimming cost V 0 bases and J 8 bases; bases outside gene matches: 6. As DNA, the CDR3 is TGTGCCAGCAGCGTAGGAAGTTGGACTAGCGGGGATGAGCAGTTCTTC. It is translated as CASSVGSWTSGDEQFF. Combining the CDR3 with reference TRBV9 and TRBJ2-1 gives the whole variable domain DSGVTQTPKHLITATGQRVTLRCSPRSGDLSVYWYQQSLDQGLQFLIQYYNGEERAKGNILERFSAQQFPDLHSELNLSSLELGDSALYFCASSVGSWTSGDEQFFGPGTRLTVL.

This rearrangement joins TRBV18 to TRBJ2-7; maybe TRBD1 (6 bases). V dropped 6 bases and J dropped 3 bases, with 15 bases sitting between them. Per germline, CDR1 KGHSH and CDR2 LQKENI. The CDR3 is 14 residues long. CDR3 sequence: CASSESGTIYEQYF. CDR3 bases: TGTGCCAGCTCCGAGTCCGGGACAATCTACGAGCAGTACTTC.

Comments on this clone: Other DNA sequences in this specimen translate into the identical CDR3. CDR3 DNA: TGTGCCTGGAGTGTACGGGGGACACCTTACGAGCAGTACTTC. This sequence encodes CAWSVRGTPYEQYF. The rearrangement links TRBV30 to TRBJ2-7; tentatively, D is TRBD1 or TRBD2 (6 bases each). Germline V CDR1 and CDR2: GTSNPN, SVGIG (reference sequence). V lost 0 bases to trimming and J lost 4 bases, with 13 bases between them. This CDR3 comprises 14 residues.

Notes on this clone: The same CDR3 arises from other DNA sequences in this sample as well. The chain carries TRBV27 and TRBJ2-1; D perhaps matches TRBD1 (6 bases). V was shortened by 3 bases and J by 10 bases, with 13 bases between the two germline ends. The germline CDR1 and CDR2 sequences are MNHEY and SMNVEV (reference sequence). CDR3 size: 13 residues. The chain's CDR3 is CASSLLTGSEQFF. DNA for the CDR3: TGTGCCAGCAGTTTGTTGACAGGTAGCGAGCAGTTCTTC.

V is TRBV28 and J is TRBJ1-6; no reliable D call. The CDR3 spans 14 residues. V dropped 3 bases and J dropped 7 bases, with 10 bases sitting between them. The germline CDR1 and CDR2 sequences are MDHEN and SYDVKM. The CDR3 coding sequence is TGTGCCAGCAGTTTGTCACTCTTCAATTCACCCCTCCACTTT. Its translation: CASSLSLFNSPLHF.

The chain uses TRBV27 and TRBJ2-5, with D unclear. Trimming left V 10 bases short and J 5 bases short, with 14 bases between. This CDR3 comprises 12 residues. Germline CDR1 is MNHEY and CDR2 is SMNVEV (reference sequence). The CDR3 sequence is CATSGGRETQYF. The CDR3 nucleotides are TGTGCCACCTCCGGCGGACGGGAGACCCAGTACTTC.

J is TRBJ2-2 and V is TRBV10-1, with D perhaps given as TRBD1 or TRBD2 (5 bases each). CDR3 size: 17 residues. CDR1 is WNHNN and CDR2 is SYGVQD in the germline V gene (reference sequence). Trimming took 10 bases from V and 3 from J, leaving 24 bases between them. For the CDR3, the DNA is TGCGCCATCCAATCGGTCTTTAGGGGACCGGACACCGGGGAGCTGTTTTTT. Residues: CAIQSVFRGPDTGELFF.

Written as DNA, the CDR3 is TGTGCCAGCAGCCCGGAGGGGGGCACTGAAGCTTTCTTT. This codes for CASSPEGGTEAFF. The V call is TRBV7-9, the J call TRBJ1-1, with D perhaps matching TRBD1 (6 bases). Germline V CDR1 and CDR2: SEHNR, FQNEAQ (reference sequence). CDR3 length: 13 residues. Trimming pared 5 bases from V and 4 bases from J, leaving 11 bases between.

In the case of this clone: Other nucleotide sequences in the sample specify the same CDR3. The V and J genes are TRBV5-6 and TRBJ2-7; 13 bases align to TRBD2. The CDR3 has 17 amino acids. Germline CDR1 reads SGHDT; CDR2 reads YYEEEE. The junction had 8 bases not matched to a gene; V was cut back by 2 bases and J by 3 bases. The CDR3 loop is CASSLGLAGEWYYEQYF. The CDR3 DNA reads as TGTGCCAGCAGCTTAGGACTAGCGGGAGAGTGGTACTACGAGCAGTACTTC.

The chain uses TRBV6-1 and TRBJ2-1; TRBD2 matches at 8 bases. Trimming took 2 bases from V and 2 from J; bases not matched to a gene: 8. CDR3 length: 17 amino acids. Germline loops: CDR1 MNHNS, CDR2 SASEGT. As DNA, the CDR3 is TGTGCCAGCAGTGAATACGGAGCGGGAGTGGCCTACAATGAGCAGTTCTTC. Translated, it gives CASSEYGAGVAYNEQFF.

This chain joins TRBV9 and TRBJ1-1, with D possibly matching TRBD1 (5 bases). Germline V CDR1 and CDR2: SGDLS, YYNGEE. CDR3 length equals 15 residues. V dropped 3 bases and J dropped 2 bases, with 14 bases sitting between them. CDR3 nucleotides: TGTGCCAGCAGCGGACCGACAGCCCTCAACACTGAAGCTTTCTTT. Translating gives CASSGPTALNTEAFF.

As concerns this clone: Other nucleotide sequences in the sample specify the same CDR3. J is TRBJ2-7 and V is TRBV28, with D uncertain. The CDR3 extends over 13 amino acids. The V gene's germline CDR1 is MDHEN and CDR2 SYDVKM. The V gene lost 3 bases and the J gene lost 2 bases, with 8 bases spanning the gap. The CDR3 bases are TGTGCCAGCAGTTTCCGGCTGACCTACGAGCAGTACTTC. It codes for CASSFRLTYEQYF.

This clone was seen only once. The same CDR3 is also encoded by other DNA sequences in this sample. The gene calls are TRBV29-1 and TRBJ1-1; no clear D gene. Per the germline V gene, CDR1 is SQVTM and CDR2 is ANQGSEA. The CDR3 has 11 residues. V dropped 4 bases and J dropped 2 bases, with 5 bases sitting between them. The CDR3 nucleotides read TGCAGCGTTGTGGGTAACACTGAAGCTTTCTTT. Amino acids: CSVVGNTEAFF.

The chain employs TRBV6-5 and TRBJ1-1; 11 nucleotides agree with TRBD1. The CDR3 covers 16 residues. Trimming cost V 2 bases and J 5 bases; bases outside gene matches: 7. Per the germline V gene, CDR1 is MNHEY and CDR2 is SVGAGI. The CDR3 DNA sequence: TGTGCCAGCAGTTACGGGGCCGGGACAGGGGGAACTGAAGCTTTCTTT. This gives the protein CASSYGAGTGGTEAFF.

J is TRBJ2-7 and V is TRBV27; the D gene could be TRBD1 or TRBD2 (6 bases each). The V gene lost 8 bases and the J gene lost 2 bases, with 13 bases spanning the gap. The germline gives CDR1 MNHEY, CDR2 SMNVEV (reference sequence). The CDR3 is made up of 13 amino acids. The DNA of the CDR3 is TGTGCCAGCCGGGGGCCGTTCACCTACGAGCAGTACTTC. Its translation: CASRGPFTYEQYF.

With regard to this clone: Other nucleotide sequences from this sample produce the same CDR3. The chain employs TRBV7-3 and TRBJ2-5; D might be TRBD1 (7 bases). From germline, CDR1 is SGHTA and CDR2 FQGTGA. CDR3 length: 14 residues. The V gene lost 2 bases and the J gene lost 2 bases, with 9 bases spanning the gap. The CDR3 sequence: CASSLSGGQETQYF. CDR3 bases: TGTGCCAGCAGCTTATCAGGGGGGCAAGAGACCCAGTACTTC.

The chain combines TRBV7-8 with TRBJ2-7; 7 bases fit TRBD2. V was clipped by 0 bases and J by 5 bases; unmatched bases: 7. Germline values: CDR1 SGHVS, CDR2 FQNEAQ. The CDR3 is 15 amino acids. DNA for the CDR3: TGTGCCAGCAGCTTAGCCGGACTAGTCTACCACGAGCAGTACTTC. Its protein is CASSLAGLVYHEQYF.